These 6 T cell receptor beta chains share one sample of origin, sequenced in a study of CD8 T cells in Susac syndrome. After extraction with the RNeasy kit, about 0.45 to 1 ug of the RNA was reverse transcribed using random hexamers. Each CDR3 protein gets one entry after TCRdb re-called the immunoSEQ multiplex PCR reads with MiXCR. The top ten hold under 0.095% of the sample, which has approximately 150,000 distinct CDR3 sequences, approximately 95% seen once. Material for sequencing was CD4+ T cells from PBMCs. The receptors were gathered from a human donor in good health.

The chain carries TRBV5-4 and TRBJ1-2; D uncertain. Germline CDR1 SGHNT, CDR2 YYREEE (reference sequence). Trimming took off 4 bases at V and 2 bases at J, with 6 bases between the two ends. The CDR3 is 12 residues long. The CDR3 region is CASSRTNYGYTF. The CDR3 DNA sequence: TGTGCCAGCAGCCGAACCAACTATGGCTACACCTTC.

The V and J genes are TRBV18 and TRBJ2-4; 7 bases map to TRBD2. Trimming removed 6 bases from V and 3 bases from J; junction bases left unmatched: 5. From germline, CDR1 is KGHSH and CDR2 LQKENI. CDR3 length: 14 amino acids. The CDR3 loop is CASSPPSGKNIQYF. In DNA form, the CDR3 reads TGTGCCAGCTCGCCTCCTAGCGGCAAAAACATTCAGTACTTC.

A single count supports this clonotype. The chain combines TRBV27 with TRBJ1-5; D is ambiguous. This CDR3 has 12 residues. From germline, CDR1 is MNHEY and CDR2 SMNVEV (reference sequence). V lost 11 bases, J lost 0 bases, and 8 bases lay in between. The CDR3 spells CAGPSSNQPQHF. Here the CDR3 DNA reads TGTGCCGGACCAAGTAGCAATCAGCCCCAGCATTTT.

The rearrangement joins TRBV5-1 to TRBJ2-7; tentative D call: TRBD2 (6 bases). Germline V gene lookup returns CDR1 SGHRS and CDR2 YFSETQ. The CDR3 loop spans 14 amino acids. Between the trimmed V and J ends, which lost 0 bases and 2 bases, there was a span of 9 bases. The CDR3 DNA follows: TGCGCCAGCAGCTTGGGGGGACTGACCTACGAGCAGTACTTC. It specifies CASSLGGLTYEQYF.

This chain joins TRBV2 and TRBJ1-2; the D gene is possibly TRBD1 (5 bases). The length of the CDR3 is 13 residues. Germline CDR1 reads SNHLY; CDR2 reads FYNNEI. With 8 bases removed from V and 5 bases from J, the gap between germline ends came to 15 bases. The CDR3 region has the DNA TGTGCCAGCGACCGGGGGACGGCATATGGCTACACCTTC. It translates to CASDRGTAYGYTF.

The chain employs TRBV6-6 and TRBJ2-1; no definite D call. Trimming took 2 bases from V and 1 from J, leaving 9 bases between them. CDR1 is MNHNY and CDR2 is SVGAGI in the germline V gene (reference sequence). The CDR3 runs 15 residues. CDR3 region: CASSYEARSYNEQFF. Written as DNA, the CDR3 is TGTGCCAGCAGTTACGAGGCCCGGTCCTACAATGAGCAGTTCTTC.